A single sample gave rise to the 13 T cell receptor beta chains below, sequenced in a study of blood T cell repertoires in COVID-19. TCRdb's copy holds only in-frame clones and misses some; the assay was immunoSEQ multiplex PCR. The sample yields roughly 120,000 clones, 86% seen once. Material: peripheral blood. These receptors all stem from a human donor in a cohort sampled during active COVID-19.

The gene calls are TRBV5-8 and TRBJ1-1; possibly TRBD1 for D (5 bases). Trimming removed 6 bases at V and 9 bases at J, with 18 bases between. The CDR3 is 13 residues long. Germline V gene lookup returns CDR1 SGHTS and CDR2 YDEGEE. The CDR3 bases are TGTGCCAGCAAGAATCGGCAGGGTGGCAAAGCTTTCTTT. Translation gives CASKNRQGGKAFF.

The genes are TRBV14 and TRBJ2-3; 7 bases map to TRBD2. Trimming cost V 0 bases and J 0 bases; bases outside gene matches: 3. CDR1 SGHDN and CDR2 FVKESK come from the germline V gene. This CDR3 has 16 amino acids. In DNA, the CDR3 is TGTGCCAGCAGCCAAGAGACTAGCCCTAGCACAGATACGCAGTATTTT. Amino acids: CASSQETSPSTDTQYF.

The J gene is TRBJ2-2, the V gene TRBV21-1; the table calls TRBD2, which could not be checked here. TRBV21-1 has pseudogene status. This CDR3 region has 17 residues. CDR3 DNA sequence: TGTGCCAGCAGCCCAGCGGGAGGACTAGCGAGAACCGGGGAGCTGTTTTTT. It specifies CASSPAGGLARTGELFF.

CDR3 coding DNA: TGTGCCAGCAGTGATGGGGGGGTAACGCAGTATTTT. Translation: CASSDGGVTQYF. The chain employs TRBV2 and TRBJ2-3, with TRBD2 matching 7 bases. Germline V gene data show CDR1 as SNHLY and CDR2 as FYNNEI. The CDR3 loop spans 12 amino acids. Germline trimming cut 3 bases from V and 9 bases from J; bases unmatched to any gene: 3.

This chain connects TRBV9 to TRBJ2-1; 7 positions match TRBD2. Germline CDR1 SGDLS, CDR2 YYNGEE. The CDR3 spans 16 residues. After removal of 4 bases from V and 6 bases from J, the junction contained 13 bases not matched to a gene. The CDR3 region is CASSPHGAGVSNEQFF. For the CDR3, the DNA is TGTGCCAGCAGCCCCCACGGGGCGGGAGTAAGCAATGAGCAGTTCTTC.

This clone occurred a few times. This chain links TRBV5-1 with TRBJ2-7; perhaps TRBD2 as D (5 bases). Trimming cost V 4 bases and J 4 bases, with 12 bases left between them. The CDR3 totals 13 residues. CDR1 and CDR2 (germline): SGHRS, YFSETQ. The CDR3 reads CASSKTGGYEQYF. CDR3 bases: TGCGCCAGCAGCAAAACTGGCGGGTACGAGCAGTACTTC.

This rearrangement joins TRBV6-5 to TRBJ2-1; TRBD2 aligns across 13 bases. This CDR3 contains 14 residues. The ends lost 6 bases at V and 4 bases at J; junction bases unmatched: 0. The V gene's germline CDR1 is MNHEY and CDR2 SVGAGI. CDR3: CASRGLAGYNEQFF. The CDR3 coding sequence is TGTGCCAGCAGGGGACTAGCGGGGTACAATGAGCAGTTCTTC.

The chain couples TRBV2 to TRBJ2-7; TRBD1 matches at 8 bases. Germline lookup yields CDR1 SNHLY and CDR2 FYNNEI. The CDR3 loop spans 16 amino acids. Unmatched junction bases numbered 10, after V lost 6 bases and J lost 0 bases. CDR3 sequence: CASSRLWTGPSYEQYF. DNA for the CDR3: TGTGCCAGCAGCCGACTATGGACAGGGCCCTCCTACGAGCAGTACTTC.

The chain combines TRBV24-1 with TRBJ2-3; tentatively, D is TRBD1 (6 bases). The germline V gene has CDR1 KGHDR and CDR2 SFDVKD. V shed 4 bases and J shed 3 bases, with 13 bases lying between them. The length of the CDR3 is 15 residues. The CDR3 DNA reads TGTGCCACCAGTGACACCGGGACAAGGACAGATACGCAGTATTTT. Translating it yields CATSDTGTRTDTQYF.

The gene calls are TRBV6-5 and TRBJ2-1; the D is unclear. CDR1 is MNHEY and CDR2 is SVGAGI in the germline V gene. V lost 6 bases to trimming and J lost 13 bases, with 22 bases between them. CDR3 size: 14 residues. CDR3 residues: CASRLLEEKTNQFF. The CDR3 DNA sequence: TGTGCCAGCAGATTACTCGAGGAAAAGACCAATCAGTTCTTC.

The chain employs TRBV5-1 and TRBJ1-4; 8 bases map to TRBD1. The CDR3 is 16 amino acids. CDR1 is SGHRS, CDR2 YFSETQ, per germline. Germline trimming cut 1 base from V and 8 bases from J; bases unmatched to any gene: 10. CDR3 nucleotide sequence: TGCGCCAGCAGCTTGAAGCCGGGACAGGTTGTGGAAAAACTGTTTTTT. It is translated as CASSLKPGQVVEKLFF.

This clone is a singleton in its sample. The V call is TRBV11-3, the J call TRBJ1-4; TRBD1 might be the D (5 bases). V lost 5 bases and J 3 bases, leaving 22 bases between the germline ends. Germline V lookup: CDR1 SGHNT, CDR2 YENEEA. The length of the CDR3 is 18 residues. The CDR3 protein is CASSPLPYLDSPNEKLFF. CDR3 in DNA: TGTGCCAGCAGCCCTCTCCCCTACCTCGACAGTCCTAATGAAAAACTGTTTTTT.

This clone was observed once. The chain combines TRBV5-1 with TRBJ1-2; 10 bases map to TRBD1. After removal of 4 bases from V and 4 bases from J, the junction contained 4 bases not matched to a gene. The CDR3 has 14 amino acids. Per germline, CDR1 SGHRS and CDR2 YFSETQ. CDR3 loop: CASSHGTGAYGYTF. CDR3 nucleotide sequence: TGCGCCAGCAGCCATGGGACAGGGGCCTATGGCTACACCTTC. Supplemented by reference TRBV5-1 and TRBJ1-2, the full variable domain reads KAGVTQTPRYLIKTRGQQVTLSCSPISGHRSVSWYQQTPGQGLQFLFEYFSETQRNKGNFPGRFSGRQFSNSRSEMNVSTLELGDSALYLCASSHGTGAYGYTFGSGTRLTVV.